This T cell receptor beta chain was captured by sequencing in a study of cytomegalovirus exposure and HLA in healthy donors. Germline V gene data show CDR1 as LGHNA and CDR2 as YSLEER. This CDR3 comprises 15 residues. Trimming took 3 bases from V and 3 from J; bases not matched to a gene: 7. The data were produced by immunoSEQ multiplex PCR, yet TCRdb's version contains in-frame clones alone and is incomplete. The sample yields roughly 240,000 clones, approximately 90% seen once. The chain combines TRBV4-3 with TRBJ1-1, with TRBD1 matching 7 bases. This clonotype was obtained from a man aged 18-30 years in good health and CMV-seronegative. The sample comprised PBMCs. Here the CDR3 DNA reads TGCGCCAGCAGCCAGGAGCTAGACAGGGACACTGAAGCTTTCTTT. It encodes CASSQELDRDTEAFF.